Each of the 10 T cell receptor beta chains below was sequenced from the same sample in a study of human T cells and chemical hapten exposure listed by TCRdb under 2021. The meaning of the sample's time point label: pre-sensitization, week 0. Interpreted using the paper, the treatment or condition label stands for: therapeutic diphenylcyclopropenone sensitization with weekly scalp DPC. Libraries were prepared through RACE. TCRdb shows the sequencer as NextSeq 500. Through fastp at Q25 and MiXCR, TCRdb rebuilt clones from the public reads, retaining in-frame beta chains. Every CDR3 protein is listed once, alongside the most common genes and DNA of its rows. The sample table contains 300,000 to 400,000 distinct CDR3 sequences; only one count was recorded for 4% to 6% of them. Around 2.6% of the sample is in the top ten clones. This specimen was whole blood, taken in connection with sensitization to the hapten diphenylcyclopropenone (DPC). The receptors were gathered from a woman between 45 and 60 years old with alopecia areata. Some clones in this sample may be carry-over from other donors' samples.

This clonotype was counted ten times or more. V and J are TRBV30 and TRBJ2-3; D gene unclear. Germline loops: CDR1 GTSNPN, CDR2 SVGIG (reference sequence). The CDR3 sequence is 12 residues long. The germline V and J ends were trimmed by 3 bases and 5 bases, with 9 bases remaining between them. The CDR3 loop is CAWSLDGDTQYF. In DNA form, the CDR3 reads TGTGCCTGGAGCCTGGACGGAGATACGCAGTATTTT.

On this clonotype itself: This may come from a read error, since a much larger clone is one base off. The chain joins TRBV7-2 to TRBJ2-3; 9 bases are shared with TRBD2. CDR1 is SGHTA and CDR2 is FQGNSA in the germline V gene. CDR3 length: 17 amino acids. The CDR3 protein is CASSPTRSGLATDTRYF. The CDR3 nucleotides read TGTGCCAGCAGCCCAACCCGATCGGGACTAGCAACCGATACGCGGTATTTT.

The chain uses TRBV18 and TRBJ2-5; unclear D gene. CDR1 KGHSH and CDR2 LQKENI come from the germline V gene. V lost 3 bases to trimming and J lost 5 bases, with 16 bases between them. This CDR3 contains 15 residues. Here the CDR3 DNA reads TGTGCCAGCTCACCTCTACGGCGCCAGGAGGAGACCCAGTACTTC. This translates into CASSPLRRQEETQYF.

This clonotype was counted many times. The chain links TRBV5-6 to TRBJ2-4; the D gene is possibly TRBD1 (6 bases). Trimming pared 2 bases from V and 9 bases from J, leaving 6 bases between. This CDR3 spans 11 amino acids. Germline V lookup: CDR1 SGHDT, CDR2 YYEEEE. As DNA, the CDR3 is TGTGCCAGCAGCTTAGGGGGCATTCAGTACTTC. Protein sequence: CASSLGGIQYF.

This clonotype has more than one count but fewer than ten. The V and J genes are TRBV7-2 and TRBJ2-7, with D perhaps matching TRBD2 (5 bases). In germline, CDR1 is SGHTA, CDR2 FQGNSA. V gave up 5 bases and J gave up 2 bases, with 19 bases separating them. The CDR3 has 16 amino acids. Here the CDR3 reads CASSLDHGLKAYEQYF. The CDR3 DNA sequence: TGTGCCAGCAGCCTAGACCACGGACTGAAAGCCTACGAGCAGTACTTC.

The CDR3 coding sequence is TGTGCCAGCAGTTACAGGAGGGGCAGGGGAAGGATTGTGGACAATCAGCCCCAGCATTTT. This sequence encodes CASSYRRGRGRIVDNQPQHF. The chain carries TRBV6-5 and TRBJ1-5, with D maybe TRBD1 (6 bases). The CDR3 has 20 residues. The germline V and J ends were trimmed by 2 bases and 3 bases, with 26 bases remaining between them. CDR1 and CDR2 from the germline V gene are MNHEY and SVGAGI.

This clonotype was recorded at least ten times. The chain combines TRBV6-5 with TRBJ2-7; D may be TRBD1 or TRBD2 (5 bases each). V was clipped by 2 bases and J by 3 bases, with 17 bases between them. The V gene's germline CDR1 is MNHEY and CDR2 SVGAGI. The CDR3 consists of 16 residues. CDR3 loop: CASSYTFGAANYEQYF. CDR3 nucleotide sequence: TGTGCCAGCAGTTACACGTTCGGGGCGGCCAACTACGAGCAGTACTTC.

For this clonotype: This clone may be a read error of a much larger clone one base away. The CDR3 DNA reads TGCGCCAGCAGCCAAGGAGCTGCGCGGGCCGACACCTACAATGAGCAGTTCTTC. This codes for CASSQGAARADTYNEQFF. The chain joins TRBV4-3 to TRBJ2-1; the D gene is possibly TRBD2 (5 bases). Trimming pared 1 base from V and 2 bases from J, leaving 18 bases between. The CDR3 has 18 residues. Germline CDR1 is LGHNA and CDR2 is YSLEER.

This clonotype was counted many times. This sequence joins TRBV28 and TRBJ1-6, with a weak D call TRBD1 (5 bases). Trimming stripped 1 base from V and 7 bases from J, with 17 bases between. The CDR3 contains 17 residues. Per germline, CDR1 MDHEN and CDR2 SYDVKM. The CDR3 protein is CASSLYLPPGYNSPLHF. As DNA, the CDR3 is TGTGCCAGCAGTTTATATCTCCCTCCAGGGTACAATTCACCCCTCCACTTT.

This clonotype has more than one count but fewer than ten. V usage is TRBV6-5 and J usage is TRBJ1-2; tentatively, D is TRBD1 (5 bases). The CDR3 is made up of 15 amino acids. V lost 8 bases and J 0 bases, leaving 16 bases between the germline ends. From germline, CDR1 is MNHEY and CDR2 SVGAGI. The CDR3 protein is CASFEGSAANYGYTF. As DNA, the CDR3 is TGTGCCAGCTTTGAGGGGTCGGCCGCTAACTATGGCTACACCTTC.